This T cell receptor (beta chain) was sequenced for a study of T cell repertoires in cytomegalovirus infection. The CDR3 consists of 13 residues. Per germline, CDR1 LGHNT and CDR2 FRNRAP. V was pared by 5 bases and J by 4 bases, with 11 bases between. Via MiXCR, TCRdb re-called the reads, giving one row per CDR3 protein. The profile shows some 590,000 distinct CDR3 sequences, about 40% of them singletons. In its sample, this clonotype was seen once. The antigen remains unidentified. This sample comprised cultured PBMCs, obtained from culture after CMV antigen stimulation. The clonotype comes from a human donor in good health (CMV status not recorded). Some clones in this sample may be carry-over from other donors' samples. The chain employs TRBV12-5 and TRBJ2-5; D gene uncertain. CDR3 DNA: TGTGCTAGTGGTAGTCTAGGGCGAGAGACCCAGTACTTC. Encoded protein: CASGSLGRETQYF.